One sample yielded the 18 T cell receptor beta chains listed below, sequenced in a study of cytomegalovirus exposure and HLA in healthy donors. The PCR had 60 Vbeta and 13 Jbeta primers. This table comes from immunoSEQ multiplex PCR, and its TCRdb copy is limited to in-frame clones, with some not included. The data show 90,000 to 150,000 clones, with 8.5% to 9% seen just once and 6% to 7.5% held by the top ten. Source material: PBMCs. The receptors were sampled from a woman aged 40 to 50 in good health and CMV-seropositive.

The gene calls are TRBV5-6 and TRBJ1-1, with D hard to call. This CDR3 contains 14 residues. Per the germline V gene, CDR1 is SGHDT and CDR2 is YYEEEE. The V end was cut by 0 bases, the J end by 0 bases, with 6 bases between. CDR3 sequence (DNA): TGTGCCAGCAGCTTGGACCGGGTGAACACTGAAGCTTTCTTT. Protein sequence: CASSLDRVNTEAFF.

This clone has just a few counts. The V and J genes are TRBV5-6 and TRBJ1-2; 8 positions match TRBD1. Germline loops: CDR1 SGHDT, CDR2 YYEEEE. The J segment lost 6 bases and the V segment lost 2 bases, leaving 9 bases of the junction unmatched. This CDR3 comprises 15 residues. The CDR3 coding sequence is TGTGCCAGCAGCTTAAAGACAGGGGTGAAAGATGGCTACACCTTC. This gives the protein CASSLKTGVKDGYTF.

This clone was seen more than once but under ten times. The chain recombines TRBV2 with TRBJ1-2; D call uncertain. The CDR3 contains 13 residues. The ends were cut back, 7 bases at V and 2 bases at J, with 11 bases in the middle. Per germline, CDR1 SNHLY and CDR2 FYNNEI. CDR3 in amino acids: CASTIDTNYGYTF. CDR3 DNA: TGTGCCAGCACCATTGACACCAACTATGGCTACACCTTC.

The rearrangement links TRBV7-3 to TRBJ2-3; possible D gene TRBD2, 5 bases. There are 13 residues in the CDR3. Germline CDR1 is SGHTA and CDR2 is FQGTGA. V dropped 4 bases and J dropped 5 bases, with 10 bases sitting between them. The chain's CDR3 is CASSYGLQDTQYF. The CDR3 region has the DNA TGTGCCAGCAGCTATGGACTCCAAGATACGCAGTATTTT.

In this sample, this clone turned up a few times. The chain is built from TRBV5-1 and TRBJ2-7, with 7 bases matching TRBD1. CDR3 length: 14 residues. The germline V gene encodes CDR1 SGHRS and CDR2 YFSETQ. V was clipped by 0 bases and J by 2 bases; unmatched bases: 2. CDR3 residues: CASSLVGQPYEQYF. CDR3 sequence (DNA): TGCGCCAGCAGCTTGGTGGGACAGCCCTACGAGCAGTACTTC.

The V gene is TRBV27, the J gene TRBJ1-2; TRBD1 aligns across 9 bases. J lost 3 bases, V lost 10 bases, and 3 bases had no gene match. The CDR3 is 12 residues long. Germline V lookup: CDR1 MNHEY, CDR2 SMNVEV (reference sequence). The CDR3 bases are TGTGCCACCAGGACAGGGGACTATGGCTACACCTTC. Protein product: CATRTGDYGYTF.

This clone was observed a handful of times. The gene calls are TRBV30 and TRBJ1-2, with 10 bases matching TRBD1. Germline V gene data show CDR1 as GTSNPN and CDR2 as SVGIG (reference sequence). The V gene end was trimmed by 6 bases and the J gene end by 8 bases; junction bases not matched to a gene: 9. The CDR3 extends over 13 amino acids. CDR3 amino acids: CACSGTGDVGYTF. CDR3 bases: TGTGCCTGTTCCGGGACAGGGGATGTCGGCTACACCTTC.

This clone was counted only a few times. V gene TRBV6-1 combines with J gene TRBJ1-5, with 7 bases lining up with TRBD1. V was pared by 5 bases and J by 3 bases, with 4 bases of the junction left unmatched. Looked up from germline, CDR1 is MNHNS and CDR2 is SASEGT. The CDR3 is 14 amino acids. The CDR3 coding sequence is TGTGCCAGCAGTCTACAGGGGAACAATCAGCCCCAGCATTTT. This gives the protein CASSLQGNNQPQHF.

In its sample, this clone was seen a few times. The chain uses TRBV6-5 and TRBJ1-2, with D perhaps TRBD1 (6 bases). The CDR3 extends over 16 amino acids. Germline V gene lookup returns CDR1 MNHEY and CDR2 SVGAGI. V lost 0 bases and J lost 2, with 13 bases in between. DNA of the CDR3: TGTGCCAGCAGTTACTCGGGGGGGGCAGGGAACTATGGCTACACCTTC. It yields the protein CASSYSGGAGNYGYTF.

The rearrangement uses TRBV7-9 and TRBJ1-4; possibly TRBD1 for D (5 bases). This CDR3 is 13 amino acids long. CDR1 and CDR2 (germline): SEHNR, FQNEAQ (reference sequence). The V end lost 7 bases, the J end lost 6 bases, and 12 bases lay between the germline ends. Here the CDR3 DNA reads TGTGCCAGCACCCGGTGGGGGGATGAAAAACTGTTTTTT. Its translation: CASTRWGDEKLFF.

This clone was detected a few times. CDR3 in DNA: TGTGCCAGCAGTTACTTACACAGGGCCACCGGGGAGCTGTTTTTT. Translated: CASSYLHRATGELFF. The chain uses TRBV6-6 and TRBJ2-2; tentatively, D is TRBD1 (6 bases). Germline V gene sequence: CDR1 MNHNY, CDR2 SVGAGI (reference sequence). This CDR3 is built from 15 residues. Trimming removed 1 base at V and 4 bases at J, with 10 bases between.

V is TRBV30 and J is TRBJ1-2; no clear D. The CDR3 loop spans 13 amino acids. Germline lookup yields CDR1 GTSNPN and CDR2 SVGIG (reference sequence). The V end lost 8 bases, the J end lost 5 bases, and 18 bases lay between the germline ends. The CDR3 is CAGFPPRVYGYTF. The CDR3 region has the DNA TGTGCCGGCTTCCCCCCTCGGGTGTATGGCTACACCTTC. Based on the CDR3 plus reference TRBV30 and TRBJ1-2, the full variable domain is SQTIHQWPATLVQPVGSPLSLECTVEGTSNPNLYWYRQAAGRGLQLLFYSVGIGQISSEVPQNLSASRPQDRQFILSSKKLLLSDSGFYLCAGFPPRVYGYTFGSGTRLTVV.

The chain is built from TRBV6-4 and TRBJ2-1; TRBD2 matches at 9 bases. V lost 0 bases, J lost 4 bases, and 4 bases stayed unmatched. The CDR3 has 16 residues. CDR1 and CDR2 from the germline V gene are MRHNA and SNTAGT. CDR3 DNA: TGTGCCAGCAGTGACTCGGGACTAGCCCCATACAATGAGCAGTTCTTC. As protein: CASSDSGLAPYNEQFF.

The gene calls are TRBV28 and TRBJ1-5; D perhaps matches TRBD1 (5 bases). V was cut by 5 bases and J by 7 bases, with 15 bases left in between. This CDR3 has 14 amino acids. Germline V gene lookup returns CDR1 MDHEN and CDR2 SYDVKM. The CDR3 sequence is CASSVGGSGQPQHF. The CDR3 DNA reads TGTGCCAGCAGTGTGGGGGGGTCAGGGCAGCCCCAGCATTTT.

With regard to this clone: One end of the junction does not line up with germline, which may come from a read error. This sequence joins TRBV27 and TRBJ2-7; the match to TRBD1 covers 7 bases. The CDR3 is 13 residues long. Germline assignment: CDR1 MNHEY and CDR2 SMNVEV (reference sequence). The CDR3 bases are TGTGCCAGAAGTTTTCAGGGGGTCTCCGAGCAGTACTTC. Translation: CARSFQGVSEQYF.

This chain connects TRBV6-6 to TRBJ2-1; maybe TRBD1 (7 bases). With 6 bases removed from V and 1 base from J, the gap between germline ends came to 13 bases. Per the germline V gene, CDR1 is MNHNY and CDR2 is SVGAGI (reference sequence). The CDR3 loop spans 15 amino acids. In DNA form, the CDR3 reads TGTGCCAGCAGCCCGGCAGGGGGGTCCTACAATGAGCAGTTCTTC. Translated, it gives CASSPAGGSYNEQFF.

The sample holds a few counts of this clone. The rearrangement uses TRBV29-1 and TRBJ1-4; D not resolved. The CDR3 has 13 amino acids. Trimming shortened V by 7 bases and J by 0 bases, and 9 bases separated the two germline ends. The germline V gene encodes CDR1 SQVTM and CDR2 ANQGSEA. CDR3 DNA sequence: TGCAGCGGGGGAGATGCAACTAATGAAAAACTGTTTTTT. Its protein is CSGGDATNEKLFF.

This chain joins TRBV5-6 and TRBJ1-6; D not certain. V was pared by 2 bases and J by 5 bases, with 14 bases between. This CDR3 spans 16 amino acids. Per the germline V gene, CDR1 is SGHDT and CDR2 is YYEEEE. The CDR3 is CASSFTGWAHNSPLHF. CDR3 DNA sequence: TGTGCCAGCAGCTTCACCGGCTGGGCTCATAATTCACCCCTCCACTTT.